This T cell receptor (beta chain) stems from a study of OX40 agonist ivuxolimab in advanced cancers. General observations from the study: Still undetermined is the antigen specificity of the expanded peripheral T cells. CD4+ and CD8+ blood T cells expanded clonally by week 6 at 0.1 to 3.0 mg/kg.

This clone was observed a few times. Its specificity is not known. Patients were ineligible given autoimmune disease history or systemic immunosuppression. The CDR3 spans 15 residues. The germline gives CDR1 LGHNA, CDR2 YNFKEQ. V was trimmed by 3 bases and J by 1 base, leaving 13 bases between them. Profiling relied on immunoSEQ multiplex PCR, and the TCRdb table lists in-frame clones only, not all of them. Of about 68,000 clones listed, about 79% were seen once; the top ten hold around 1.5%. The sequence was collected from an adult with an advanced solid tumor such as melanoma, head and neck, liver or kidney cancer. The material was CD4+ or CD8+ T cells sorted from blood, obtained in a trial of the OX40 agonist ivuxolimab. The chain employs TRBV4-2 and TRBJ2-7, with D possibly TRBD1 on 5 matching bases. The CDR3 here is CASSQSGLVSYEQYF. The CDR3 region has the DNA TGTGCCAGCAGCCAGTCAGGGTTGGTGTCCTACGAGCAGTACTTC.